This entry is about one T cell receptor beta chain. The sample is drawn from a study of blood T cell repertoires in COVID-19. TCRdb keeps only in-frame clones here, not all; method: immunoSEQ multiplex PCR. The sample shows 65,000 to 90,000 clones, 84% of them seen only once. Germline assignment: CDR1 MNHEY and CDR2 SVGAGI. The CDR3 is made up of 15 amino acids. Trimming took 6 bases from V and 3 from J; bases not matched to a gene: 9. The chain couples TRBV6-5 to TRBJ2-3; 7 nucleotides align to TRBD2. The sample taken for sequencing was peripheral blood. This TCR derives from a human donor in a cohort sampled during active COVID-19. The CDR3 loop reads CASRFGAGPTDTQYF. The CDR3, as DNA: TGTGCCAGCAGATTTGGAGCGGGGCCTACAGATACGCAGTATTTT.